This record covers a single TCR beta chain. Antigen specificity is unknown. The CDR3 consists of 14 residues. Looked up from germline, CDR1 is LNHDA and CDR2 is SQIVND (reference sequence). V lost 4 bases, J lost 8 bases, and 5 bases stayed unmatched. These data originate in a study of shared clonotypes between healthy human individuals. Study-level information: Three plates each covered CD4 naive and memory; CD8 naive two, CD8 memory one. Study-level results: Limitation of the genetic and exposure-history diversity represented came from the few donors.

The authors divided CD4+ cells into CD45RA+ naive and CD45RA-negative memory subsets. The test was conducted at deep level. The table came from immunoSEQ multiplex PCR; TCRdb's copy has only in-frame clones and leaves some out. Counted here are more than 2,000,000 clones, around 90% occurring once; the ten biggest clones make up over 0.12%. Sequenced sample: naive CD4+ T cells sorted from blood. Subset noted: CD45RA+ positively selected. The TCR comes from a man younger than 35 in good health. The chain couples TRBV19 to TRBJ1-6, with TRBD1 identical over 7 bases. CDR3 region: CASSKTGLDSPLHF. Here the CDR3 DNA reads TGTGCCAGTAGTAAGACAGGGCTGGATTCACCCCTCCACTTT.